The clone carrying this T cell receptor beta chain was seen many times. Its specificity is not known. These data come from a study of T cell repertoires in cytomegalovirus infection. Study-level background: CMV infection and matching HLA type were both indicated by public TCR beta signatures.

TCRdb passed the reads through MiXCR, listing each CDR3 protein once. The table has 360,000 or so distinct CDR3 sequences, about 34% seen once. Findings of the study overall: What dominated the ex vivo response were HLA-C-restricted CMV-specific TCR beta clonotypes.

Per germline, CDR1 SGHVS and CDR2 FQNEAQ. The CDR3 contains 17 residues. Trimming cost V 2 bases and J 0 bases, with 14 bases left between them. Specimen: cultured PBMCs, collected from culture after CMV antigen stimulation. This clonotype was sampled from a human donor in good health (CMV status not recorded). Some clones in this sample may be carry-over from other donors' samples. The rearrangement joins TRBV7-8 to TRBJ1-5; perhaps TRBD1 as D (6 bases). The CDR3 DNA reads as TGTGCCAGCAGCTTAAATGGAGGGGGACTTAGCAATCAGCCCCAGCATTTT. Its translation: CASSLNGGGLSNQPQHF.